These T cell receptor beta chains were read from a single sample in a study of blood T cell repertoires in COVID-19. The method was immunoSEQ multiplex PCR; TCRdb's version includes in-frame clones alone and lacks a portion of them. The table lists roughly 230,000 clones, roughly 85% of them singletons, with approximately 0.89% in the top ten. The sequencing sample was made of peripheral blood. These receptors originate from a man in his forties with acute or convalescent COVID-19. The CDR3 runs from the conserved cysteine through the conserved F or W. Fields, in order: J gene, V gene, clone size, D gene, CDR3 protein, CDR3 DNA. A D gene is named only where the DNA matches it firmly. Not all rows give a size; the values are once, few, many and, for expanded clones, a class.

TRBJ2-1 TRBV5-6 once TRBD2 CASSAGLAVYGFF TGTGCCAGCAGCGCAGGACTAGCGGTCTACGGGTTCTTC
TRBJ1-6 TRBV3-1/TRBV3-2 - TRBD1 CASSPWDSYNSPLHF TGTGCCAGCAGCCCATGGGACAGCTATAATTCACCCCTCCACTTT
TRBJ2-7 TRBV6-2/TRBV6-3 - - CASSLNYEQYF TGTGCCAGCAGCCTAAATTACGAGCAGTACTTC
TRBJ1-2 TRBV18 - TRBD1 CASSPLLGQGVEGYGYTF TGTGCCAGCTCACCTCTTCTTGGGCAGGGGGTTGAAGGCTATGGCTACACCTTC
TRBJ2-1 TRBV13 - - CASSTLGGAILSYNEQFF TGTGCCAGCAGCACCTTAGGGGGGGCGATCCTCTCCTACAATGAGCAGTTCTTC
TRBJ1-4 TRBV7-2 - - CASSLGSTRSGKLFF TGTGCCAGCAGCTTAGGGTCGACTAGATCGGGGAAACTGTTTTTT
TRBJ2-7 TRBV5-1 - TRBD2 CASSLMGGGLVEQYF TGCGCCAGCAGCTTGATGGGCGGGGGGCTGGTCGAGCAGTACTTC
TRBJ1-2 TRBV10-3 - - CAISALDYGYTF TGTGCCATCAGTGCGTTAGACTATGGCTACACCTTC
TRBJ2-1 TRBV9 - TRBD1 CASSLDRGSYNEQFF TGTGCCAGCAGCTTGGACAGGGGGTCCTACAATGAGCAGTTCTTC
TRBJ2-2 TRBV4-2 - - CASSQGGTGGGTGELFF TGTGCCAGCAGCCAAGGTGGAACAGGGGGGGGAACCGGGGAGCTGTTTTTT
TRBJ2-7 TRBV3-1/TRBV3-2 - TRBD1 CASSQDDRAPSREQYF TGTGCCAGCAGCCAAGACGACAGGGCTCCAAGTAGGGAGCAGTACTTC
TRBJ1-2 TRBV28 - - CASSLYSRAGGYTF TGTGCCAGCAGTTTATACAGCCGCGCAGGGGGCTACACCTTC
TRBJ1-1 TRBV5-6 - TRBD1 CASSGQASPGGTEAFF TGTGCCAGCAGCGGACAGGCTTCGCCAGGGGGGACTGAAGCTTTCTTT
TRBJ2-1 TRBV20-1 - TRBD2 CSASPRLAGLEQFF TGCAGTGCTAGTCCCCGACTAGCGGGGCTTGAGCAGTTCTTC
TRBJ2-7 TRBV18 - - CASSPEDRNYEQYF TGTGCCAGCTCACCCGAAGACAGAAACTACGAGCAGTACTTC
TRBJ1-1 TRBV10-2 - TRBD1 CASSVAGTENTEAFF TGCGCCAGCAGTGTAGCCGGGACAGAGAACACTGAAGCTTTCTTT
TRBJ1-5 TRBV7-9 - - CASSQGLLGQPQHF TGTGCCAGCAGCCAGGGACTACTAGGTCAGCCCCAGCATTTT
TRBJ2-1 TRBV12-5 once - CASGQGSYNEQFF TGTGCTAGTGGACAGGGCAGCTACAATGAGCAGTTCTTC
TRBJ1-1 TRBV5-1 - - CASSSLGTEAFF TGCGCCAGCAGCTCCCTCGGCACTGAAGCTTTCTTT
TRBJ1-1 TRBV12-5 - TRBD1 CASGWQGGGTEAFF TGTGCTAGTGGTTGGCAGGGGGGCGGCACTGAAGCTTTCTTT
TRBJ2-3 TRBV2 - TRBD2 CASRGLKRTDTQYF TGTGCCAGCCGGGGACTAAAAAGGACAGATACGCAGTATTTT
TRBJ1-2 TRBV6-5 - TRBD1 CASSLRQGLSGYTF TGTGCCAGCAGCCTGAGACAGGGACTGTCAGGCTACACCTTC
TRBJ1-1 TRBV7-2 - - CASSLAAGVNTEAFF TGTGCCAGCAGCTTAGCGGCAGGGGTGAACACTGAAGCTTTCTTT
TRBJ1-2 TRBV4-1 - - CASSQAVGGAFDGYTF TGCGCCAGCAGCCAAGCGGTCGGGGGGGCGTTCGATGGCTACACCTTC
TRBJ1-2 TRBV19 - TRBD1 CASRFRGRMNGGYTF TGTGCCAGTAGATTCAGGGGGCGGATGAACGGTGGCTACACCTTC
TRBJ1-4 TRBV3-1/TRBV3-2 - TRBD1 CASSPTGGDEKLFF TGTGCCAGCAGCCCAACAGGGGGGGATGAAAAACTGTTTTTT
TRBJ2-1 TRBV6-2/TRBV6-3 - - CASSQANEQFF TGTGCCAGCAGTCAGGCCAATGAGCAGTTCTTC
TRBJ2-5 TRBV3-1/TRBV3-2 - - CASSQDPGAGRAQYF TGTGCCAGCAGCCAAGACCCGGGGGCTGGGAGGGCCCAGTACTTC
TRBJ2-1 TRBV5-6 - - CASSYRDLGLTMKQFF TGTGCCAGCAGCTACCGGGACTTGGGCCTTACAATGAAGCAGTTCTTC
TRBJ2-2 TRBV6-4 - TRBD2 CASSDSLAGDTGELFF TGTGCCAGCAGTGACTCACTAGCGGGGGACACCGGGGAGCTGTTTTTT
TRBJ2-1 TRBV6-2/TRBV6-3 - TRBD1 CASSPTGVGEQFF TGTGCCAGCAGCCCGACAGGGGTCGGAGAGCAGTTCTTC
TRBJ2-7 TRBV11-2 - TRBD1 CASSLTRQGWRNEQYF TGTGCCAGCAGCTTAACTAGACAGGGGTGGAGAAACGAGCAGTACTTC
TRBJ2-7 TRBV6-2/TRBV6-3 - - CASSFSSYEQYF TGTGCCAGCAGTTTTAGCTCCTACGAGCAGTACTTC
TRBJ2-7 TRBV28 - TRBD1 CASGGPGTAIYEQYF TGTGCCAGTGGGGGCCCCGGGACAGCTATTTACGAGCAGTACTTC
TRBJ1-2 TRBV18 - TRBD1 CASSPPGQGRGYTF TGTGCCAGCTCACCGCCGGGACAGGGGCGCGGCTACACCTTC
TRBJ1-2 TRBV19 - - CATLGQNYGYTF TGTGCCACCTTGGGCCAGAACTATGGCTACACCTTC
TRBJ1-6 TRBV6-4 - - CASRAGENSPLHF TGTGCCAGCAGGGCAGGGGAGAATTCACCCCTCCACTTT
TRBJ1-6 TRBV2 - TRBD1 CASWQGGNSPLHF TGTGCCAGCTGGCAGGGGGGAAATTCACCCCTCCACTTT
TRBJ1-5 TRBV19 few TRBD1 CASIPQGAGNQPQHF TGTGCCAGTATTCCTCAGGGGGCTGGCAATCAGCCCCAGCATTTT
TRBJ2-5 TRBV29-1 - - CSVEQGIRETQYF TGCAGCGTTGAACAGGGAATAAGGGAGACCCAGTACTTC
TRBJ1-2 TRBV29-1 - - CSAATGYGYTF TGCAGCGCCGCGACAGGTTATGGCTACACCTTC
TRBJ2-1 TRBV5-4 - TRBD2 CASSLFGAAGGAKQFF TGTGCCAGCAGCTTGTTCGGGGCAGCGGGGGGGGCGAAGCAGTTCTTC
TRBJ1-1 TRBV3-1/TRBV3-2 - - CASSRMVGDTEAFF TGTGCCAGCAGCCGAATGGTAGGGGACACTGAAGCTTTCTTT
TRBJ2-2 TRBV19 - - CASSPNTGELFF TGTGCCAGTAGCCCCAATACCGGGGAGCTGTTTTTT
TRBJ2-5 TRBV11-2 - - CASSLAGKARETQYF TGTGCCAGCAGCTTAGCAGGGAAGGCCAGGGAGACCCAGTACTTC
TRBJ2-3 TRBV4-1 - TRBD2 CASSQLTGLAGTDTQYF TGCGCCAGCAGCCAACTAACGGGACTAGCGGGGACAGATACGCAGTATTTT
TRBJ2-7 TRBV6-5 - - CASGRQGGHEQYF TGTGCCAGCGGTAGACAGGGAGGCCACGAGCAGTACTTC
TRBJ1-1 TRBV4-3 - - CASNSRDMNTEAFF TGCGCCAGCAACAGCCGGGACATGAACACTGAAGCTTTCTTT
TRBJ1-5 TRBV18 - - CASSPQGDGNQPQHF TGTGCCAGCTCACCACAGGGAGACGGCAATCAGCCCCAGCATTTT
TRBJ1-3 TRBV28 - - CASSTPGHTGNTIYF TGTGCCAGCAGTACCCCGGGTCATACTGGAAACACCATATATTTT
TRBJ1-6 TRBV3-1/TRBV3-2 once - CASSHAVRYTLHF TGTGCCAGCAGCCATGCTGTCCGCTATACCCTCCACTTT
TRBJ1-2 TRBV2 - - CASSYEEYGYTF TGTGCCAGCAGCTACGAGGAGTATGGCTACACCTTC
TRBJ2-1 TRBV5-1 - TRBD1 CASSPDRGVHNEQFF TGCGCCAGCAGCCCCGACAGGGGAGTTCACAATGAGCAGTTCTTC
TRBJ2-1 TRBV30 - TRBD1 CAWSGGQGVDEQFF TGTGCCTGGAGTGGTGGGCAGGGGGTGGATGAGCAGTTCTTC
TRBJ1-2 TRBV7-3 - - CASSLGQGVGGYTF TGTGCCAGCAGCTTAGGGCAGGGTGTAGGTGGCTACACCTTC
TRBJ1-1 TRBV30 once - CAGRWPRGTSEAFF TGTGCCGGCAGGTGGCCCAGGGGAACAAGTGAAGCTTTCTTT
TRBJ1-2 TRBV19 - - CATQDRSRGYGYTF TGTGCCACTCAGGATAGGTCCAGAGGGTATGGCTACACCTTC